Reported below is one TCR beta chain. Its antigen remains unidentified. This entry belongs to a study of follicular helper T cells after annual influenza vaccination. About the study: After each seasonal flu vaccination, blood came on days 0, 7 and 28.

Time point described: 2014-2015 season, 7 days after vaccination. Each time point used about 35 to 110 mL of blood. Non-naive CD4+CXCR5+PD-1+ cTfh were sorted into ICOS+CD38+ and ICOS-CD38- fractions. The study's findings and limits: Recurrent ICOS+CD38+ cTfh clonotypes included tetramer and AIM influenza-specific ones.

CDR1 SEHNR and CDR2 FQNEAQ come from the germline V gene (reference sequence). The V gene lost 5 bases and the J gene lost 8 bases, with 15 bases spanning the gap. The CDR3 spans 14 residues. TCRdb's copy holds only in-frame clones and misses some; the assay was immunoSEQ multiplex PCR. This sample has 6,500 to 8,500 clones; less than 85% occur once, and the top ten carry less than 2%. Sequenced here: CXCR5+ CD38- circulating T follicular helper cells from blood, sampled 7 days after influenza vaccination. Subset indicated: circulating Tfh, non-naive CD4+CXCR5+PD-1+ (ICOS+CD38+ or ICOS-CD38-). The receptor was isolated from an adult who received the influenza vaccine. The genes are TRBV7-9 and TRBJ1-4; possibly TRBD1 for D (5 bases). This CDR3 reads CASSLGRAEEKLFF. The DNA for the CDR3 is TGTGCCAGCAGCCTGGGACGGGCGGAAGAAAAACTGTTTTTT.